This TCR beta chain came from a study of blood T cell repertoires in COVID-19. In the study's own analysis: Reference gene primer amplification gave estimated nucleated cell counts. Sequenced by immunoSEQ multiplex PCR; TCRdb stores in-frame clones only, minus some. V, J and clone size derive from that table, while D and trimming were established from the DNA sequence. The sample includes about 330,000 clones, 87% of them seen just once. Germline CDR1 LGHNA, CDR2 YSLEER. The CDR3 contains 12 residues. Trimming shortened V by 3 bases and J by 8 bases, and 5 bases separated the two germline ends. This receptor was taken from a man aged 25 to 45 with COVID-19, enrolled during active disease. This chain joins TRBV4-3 and TRBJ1-6, with D unresolved. Sequencing used peripheral blood. CDR3 region: CASSHLHSPLHF. The CDR3 DNA is TGCGCCAGCAGCCACCTACATTCACCCCTCCACTTT.